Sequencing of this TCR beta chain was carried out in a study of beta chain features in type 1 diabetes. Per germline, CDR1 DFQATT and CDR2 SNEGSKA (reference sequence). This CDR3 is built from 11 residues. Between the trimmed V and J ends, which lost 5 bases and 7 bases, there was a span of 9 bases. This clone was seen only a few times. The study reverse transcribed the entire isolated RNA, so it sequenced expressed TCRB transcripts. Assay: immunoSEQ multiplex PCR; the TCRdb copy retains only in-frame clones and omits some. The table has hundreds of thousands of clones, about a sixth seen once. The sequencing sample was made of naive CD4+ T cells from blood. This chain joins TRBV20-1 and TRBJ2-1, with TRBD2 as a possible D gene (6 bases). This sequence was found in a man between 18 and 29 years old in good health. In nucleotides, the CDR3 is TGCAGTGCTGACCTAGCGAATGAGCAGTTCTTC. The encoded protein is CSADLANEQFF.